This T cell receptor beta chain was profiled in a study of post-analysis software for immune sequencing data. TCR beta cDNA libraries had unique molecular identifiers. Input amounts of about 0.95 to 10 million T cells were used. These gave roughly 0.5 million cDNA molecules, so each molecule approximated one T cell. TCRdb re-called the PCR reads through MiXCR, storing one row per CDR3 protein. Here the sample spans about 770,000 distinct CDR3 sequences, about half being singletons. On this clonotype: What it binds is not known.

Findings and caveats of the study: TRBV5-6, TRBV5-1 and TRBV20-1 belonged to a set of five TRBV segments that were more frequent in patients than controls. Controls' normalized Chao1 diversity significantly exceeded that of multiple sclerosis patients.

Trimming removed 2 bases from V and 2 bases from J; junction bases left unmatched: 6. This CDR3 is 15 amino acids long. Germline V gene data show CDR1 as SGHRS and CDR2 as YFSETQ. This chain connects TRBV5-1 to TRBJ2-5; 7 nucleotides align to TRBD1. The clonotype originates from a girl aged 5 to 17 with multiple sclerosis. Sequencing used blood. The CDR3 nucleotides are TGCGCCAGCAGCTTAGGGGGCTCGATGCAAGAGACCCAGTACTTC. Amino acids: CASSLGGSMQETQYF.